This T cell receptor (beta chain) was identified during a study of type 1 regulatory T cells. Turning to the study itself: T-allo10 is an in vitro-generated, Tr1-enriched CD4 T cell product specific for alloantigen.

The CDR3 is 14 residues long. Germline loops: CDR1 SQVTM, CDR2 ANQGSEA. V lost 5 bases and J 0 bases, leaving 13 bases between the germline ends. By sample share, this clonotype is medium-sized. MiXCR, applied by TCRdb to the reads, yields one record per CDR3 protein. The data show about 18,000 distinct CDR3 sequences, roughly a tenth seen once. The sequenced sample consisted of CD4+ T cells, either the whole sample or a sorted fraction (not recorded which). This clonotype was sampled from a human donor in good health. The rearrangement joins TRBV29-1 to TRBJ1-1, with a tentative D call TRBD1 (5 bases). CDR3 sequence: CSVTAGGMNTEAFF. The CDR3 DNA reads TGCAGCGTTACAGCGGGGGGGATGAACACTGAAGCTTTCTTT.